Listed here is a single T cell receptor (beta chain). Its antigen is currently unknown. The sample belongs to a study of radiation and T cells in renal cell carcinoma. Findings of the study overall: Dominant CDR3 motifs occupied more repertoire in irradiated than control tumors.

Treatment of the sample: treatment-naive control, cytoreductive nephrectomy. The CDR3 contains 16 residues. The V gene's germline CDR1 is LNHDA and CDR2 SQIVND (reference sequence). V lost 4 bases and J lost 5, with 18 bases in between. The data were produced by immunoSEQ multiplex PCR, yet TCRdb's version contains in-frame clones alone and is incomplete. The table has about 23,000 clones, roughly 50% seen once. Here the sequenced sample was tumor tissue, taken from a patient whose treatment was nephrectomy without radiotherapy. The chain joins TRBV19 to TRBJ1-5, with a tentative D call TRBD1 (6 bases). The clonotype originates from a man aged 40-55 years with renal cell carcinoma. The CDR3 nucleotides are TGTGCCAGTAGTAATCCAGGGGTGATGAGTTATCAGCCCCAGCATTTT. Encoded protein: CASSNPGVMSYQPQHF.